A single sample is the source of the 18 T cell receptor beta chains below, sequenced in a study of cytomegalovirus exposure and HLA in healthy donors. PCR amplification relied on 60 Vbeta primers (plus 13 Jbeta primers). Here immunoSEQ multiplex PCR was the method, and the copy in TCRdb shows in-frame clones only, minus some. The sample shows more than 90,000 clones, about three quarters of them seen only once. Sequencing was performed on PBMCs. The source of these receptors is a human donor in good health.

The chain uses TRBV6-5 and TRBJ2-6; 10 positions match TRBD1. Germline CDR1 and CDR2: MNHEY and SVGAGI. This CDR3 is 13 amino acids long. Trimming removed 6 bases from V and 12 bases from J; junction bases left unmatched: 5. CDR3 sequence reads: CASRRGQGSVLTF. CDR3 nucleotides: TGTGCCAGCAGGCGGGGACAGGGGTCCGTCCTGACTTTC.

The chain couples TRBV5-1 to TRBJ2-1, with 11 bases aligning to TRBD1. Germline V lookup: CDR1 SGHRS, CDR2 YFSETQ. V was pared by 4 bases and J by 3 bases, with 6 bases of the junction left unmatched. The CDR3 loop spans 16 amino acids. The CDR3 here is CASSGGQGAGYNEQFF. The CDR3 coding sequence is TGCGCCAGCAGCGGTGGACAGGGGGCCGGCTACAATGAGCAGTTCTTC.

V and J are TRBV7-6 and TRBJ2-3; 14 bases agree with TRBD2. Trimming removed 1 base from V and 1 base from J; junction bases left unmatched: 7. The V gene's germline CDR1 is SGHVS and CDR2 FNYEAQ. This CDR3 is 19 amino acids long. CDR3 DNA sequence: TGTGCCAGCAGCTTAGTTCGGACTAGCGGGAGGCTTGGCACAGATACGCAGTATTTT. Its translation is CASSLVRTSGRLGTDTQYF. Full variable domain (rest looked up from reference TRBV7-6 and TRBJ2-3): GAGVSQSPRYKVTKRGQDVALRCDPISGHVSLYWYRQALGQGPEFLTYFNYEAQQDKSGLPNDRFSAERPEGSISTLTIQRTEQRDSAMYRCASSLVRTSGRLGTDTQYFGPGTRLTVL.

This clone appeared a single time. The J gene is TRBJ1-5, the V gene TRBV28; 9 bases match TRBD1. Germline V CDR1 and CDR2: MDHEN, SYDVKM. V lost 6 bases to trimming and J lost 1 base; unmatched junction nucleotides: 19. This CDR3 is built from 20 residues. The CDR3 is CASRLNPGTGILGSNQPQHF. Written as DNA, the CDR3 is TGTGCCAGCAGACTTAATCCCGGGACAGGGATCTTGGGCAGCAATCAGCCCCAGCATTTT.

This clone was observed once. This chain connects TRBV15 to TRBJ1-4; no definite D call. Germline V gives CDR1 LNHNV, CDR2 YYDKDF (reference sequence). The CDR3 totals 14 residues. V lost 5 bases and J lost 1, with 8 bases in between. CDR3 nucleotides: TGTGCCACCAGCGAGATGCTAACTAATGAAAAACTGTTTTTT. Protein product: CATSEMLTNEKLFF.

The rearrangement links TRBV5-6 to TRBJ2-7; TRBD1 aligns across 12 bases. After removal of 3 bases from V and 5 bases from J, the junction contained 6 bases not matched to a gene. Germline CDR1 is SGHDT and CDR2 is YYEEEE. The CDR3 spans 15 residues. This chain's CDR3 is CASSYLGTGGDEQYF. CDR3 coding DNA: TGTGCCAGCAGCTACCTTGGGACAGGGGGCGACGAGCAGTACTTC.

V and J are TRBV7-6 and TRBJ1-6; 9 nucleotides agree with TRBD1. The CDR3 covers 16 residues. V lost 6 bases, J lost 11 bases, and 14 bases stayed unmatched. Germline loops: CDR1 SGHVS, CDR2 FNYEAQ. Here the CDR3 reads CASSATAGTGSAPLHF. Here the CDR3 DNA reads TGTGCCAGCAGTGCTACCGCCGGGACAGGGAGCGCACCCCTCCACTTT.

CDR3 DNA sequence: TGTGCCAGAGGGTTGGGCGGCGGAGGAGGCGGTTCGGGTGAAGCTTTCTTT. This encodes CARGLGGGGGGSGEAFF. The V call is TRBV2, the J call TRBJ1-1, with unresolved D. CDR1 and CDR2 from the germline V gene are SNHLY and FYNNEI. This CDR3 contains 17 residues. V was cut by 9 bases and J by 7 bases, with 30 bases left in between.

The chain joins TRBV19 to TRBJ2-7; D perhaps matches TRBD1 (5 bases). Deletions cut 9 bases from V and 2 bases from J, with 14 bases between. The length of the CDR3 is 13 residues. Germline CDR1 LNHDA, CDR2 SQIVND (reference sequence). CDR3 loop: CASEGVGAYEQYF. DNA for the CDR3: TGTGCCAGCGAAGGGGTAGGAGCCTACGAGCAGTACTTC.

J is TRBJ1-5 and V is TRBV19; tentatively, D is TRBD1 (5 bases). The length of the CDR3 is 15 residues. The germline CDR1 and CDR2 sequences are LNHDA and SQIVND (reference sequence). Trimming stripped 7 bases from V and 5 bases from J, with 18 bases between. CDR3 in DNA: TGTGCCAGTAAAAGAAGGGGAGGGATAGATCAGCCCCAGCATTTT. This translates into CASKRRGGIDQPQHF.

The CDR3 DNA is TGTGCCAGCAGCTTATCCTCGGGAGGCACAGATACGCAGTATTTT. It codes for CASSLSSGGTDTQYF. The V call is TRBV7-2, the J call TRBJ2-3; maybe TRBD2 (6 bases). The V and J ends lost 2 bases and 1 base respectively, with 10 bases between them. Germline V gene data show CDR1 as SGHTA and CDR2 as FQGNSA. There are 15 residues in the CDR3.

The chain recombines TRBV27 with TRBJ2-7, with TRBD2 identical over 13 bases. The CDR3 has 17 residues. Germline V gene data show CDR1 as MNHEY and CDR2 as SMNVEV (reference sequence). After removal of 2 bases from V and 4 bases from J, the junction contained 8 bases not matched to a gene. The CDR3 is CASSLRRTSGSSYEQYF. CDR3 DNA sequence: TGTGCCAGCAGTTTACGTAGGACTAGCGGGAGTTCTTACGAGCAGTACTTC.

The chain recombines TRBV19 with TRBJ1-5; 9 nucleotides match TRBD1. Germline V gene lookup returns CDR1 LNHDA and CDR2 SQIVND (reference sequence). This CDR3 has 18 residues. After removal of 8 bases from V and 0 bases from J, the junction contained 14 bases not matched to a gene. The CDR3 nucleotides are TGTGCCAGTCTGCCCCCGGGACAGGGTCTCTATAGCAATCAGCCCCAGCATTTT. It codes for CASLPPGQGLYSNQPQHF.

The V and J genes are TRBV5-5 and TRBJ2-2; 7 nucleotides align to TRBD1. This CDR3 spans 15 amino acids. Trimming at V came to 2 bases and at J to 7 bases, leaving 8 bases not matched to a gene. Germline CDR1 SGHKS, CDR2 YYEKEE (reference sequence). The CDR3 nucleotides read TGTGCCAGCAGCTTTCATGGGACAGACCACGGGGAGCTGTTTTTT. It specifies CASSFHGTDHGELFF.

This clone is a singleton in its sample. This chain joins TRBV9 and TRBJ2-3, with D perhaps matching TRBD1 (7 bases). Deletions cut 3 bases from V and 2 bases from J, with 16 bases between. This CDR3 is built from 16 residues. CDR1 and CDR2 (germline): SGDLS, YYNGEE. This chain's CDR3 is CASSEGASGPTDTQYF. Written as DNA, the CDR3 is TGTGCCAGCAGCGAGGGGGCGAGCGGGCCCACAGATACGCAGTATTTT.

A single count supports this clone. CDR3 coding DNA: TGCGCCAGCAGCCCAGAAACAGGGTATATGAACACTGAAGCTTTCTTT. Protein: CASSPETGYMNTEAFF. The chain uses TRBV5-1 and TRBJ1-1, with a weak D call TRBD1 (6 bases). The germline CDR1 and CDR2 sequences are SGHRS and YFSETQ. Deletions cut 4 bases from V and 0 bases from J, with 16 bases between. The CDR3 is made up of 16 amino acids.

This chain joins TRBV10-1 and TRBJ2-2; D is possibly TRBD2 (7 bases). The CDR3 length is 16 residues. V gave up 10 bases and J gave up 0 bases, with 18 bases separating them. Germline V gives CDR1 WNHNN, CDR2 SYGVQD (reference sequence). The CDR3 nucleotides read TGCGCCATCCCTGCGGGGGCAACAACGAACACCGGGGAGCTGTTTTTT. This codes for CAIPAGATTNTGELFF.

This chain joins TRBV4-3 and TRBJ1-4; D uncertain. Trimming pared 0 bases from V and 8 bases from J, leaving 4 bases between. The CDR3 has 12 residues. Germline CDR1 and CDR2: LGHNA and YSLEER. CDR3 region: CASSQDREKLFF. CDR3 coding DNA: TGCGCCAGCAGCCAAGATCGGGAAAAACTGTTTTTT.